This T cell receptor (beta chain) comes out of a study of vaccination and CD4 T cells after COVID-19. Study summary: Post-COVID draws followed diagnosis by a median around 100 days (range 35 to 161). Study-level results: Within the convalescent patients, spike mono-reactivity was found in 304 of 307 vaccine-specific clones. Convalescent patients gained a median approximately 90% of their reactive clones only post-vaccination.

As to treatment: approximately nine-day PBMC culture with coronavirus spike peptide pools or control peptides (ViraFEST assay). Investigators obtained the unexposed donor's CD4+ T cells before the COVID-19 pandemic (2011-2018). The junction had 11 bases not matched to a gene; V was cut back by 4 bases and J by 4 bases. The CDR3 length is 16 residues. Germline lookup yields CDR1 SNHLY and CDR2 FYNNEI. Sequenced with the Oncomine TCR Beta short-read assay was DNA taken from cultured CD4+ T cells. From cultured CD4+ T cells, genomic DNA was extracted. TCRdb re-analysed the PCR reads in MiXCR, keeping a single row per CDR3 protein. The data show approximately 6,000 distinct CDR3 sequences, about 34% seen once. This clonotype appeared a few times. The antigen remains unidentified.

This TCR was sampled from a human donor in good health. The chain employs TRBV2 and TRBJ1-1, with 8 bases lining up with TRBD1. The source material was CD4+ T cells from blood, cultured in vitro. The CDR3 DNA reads TGTGCCAGCAGTGGTAGACGTAGGACAGGGATCACTGAAGCTTTCTTT. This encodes CASSGRRRTGITEAFF.